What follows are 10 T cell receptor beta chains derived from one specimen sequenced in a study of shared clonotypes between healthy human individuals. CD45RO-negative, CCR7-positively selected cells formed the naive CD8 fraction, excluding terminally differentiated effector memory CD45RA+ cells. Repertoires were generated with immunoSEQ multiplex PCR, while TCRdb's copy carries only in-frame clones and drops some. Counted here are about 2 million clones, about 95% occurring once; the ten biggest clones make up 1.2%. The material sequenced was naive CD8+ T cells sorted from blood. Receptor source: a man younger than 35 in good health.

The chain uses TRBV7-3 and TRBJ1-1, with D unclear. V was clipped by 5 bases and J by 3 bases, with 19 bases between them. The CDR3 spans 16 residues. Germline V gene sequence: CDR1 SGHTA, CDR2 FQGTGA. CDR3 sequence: CASSPTSRAVDTEAFF. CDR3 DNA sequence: TGTGCCAGCAGCCCAACTTCGAGGGCGGTGGACACTGAAGCTTTCTTT.

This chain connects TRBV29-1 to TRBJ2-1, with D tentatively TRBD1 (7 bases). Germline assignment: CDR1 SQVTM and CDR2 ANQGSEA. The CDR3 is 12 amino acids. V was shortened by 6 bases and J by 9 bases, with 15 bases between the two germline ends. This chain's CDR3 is CSVAGQTLEQFF. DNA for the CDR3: TGCAGCGTCGCGGGACAGACGCTTGAGCAGTTCTTC.

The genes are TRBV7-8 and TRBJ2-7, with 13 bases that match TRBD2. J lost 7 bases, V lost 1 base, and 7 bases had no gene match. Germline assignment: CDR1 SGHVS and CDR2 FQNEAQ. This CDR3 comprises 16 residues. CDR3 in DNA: TGTGCCAGCAGCTTAGGAGGACTAGCGGGAGTATGGGAGCAGTACTTC. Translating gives CASSLGGLAGVWEQYF. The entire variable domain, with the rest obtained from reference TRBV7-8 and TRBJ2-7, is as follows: GAGVSQSPRYKVAKRGQDVALRCDPISGHVSLFWYQQALGQGPEFLTYFQNEAQLDKSGLPSDRFFAERPEGSVSTLKIQRTQQEDSAVYLCASSLGGLAGVWEQYFGPGTRLTVT.

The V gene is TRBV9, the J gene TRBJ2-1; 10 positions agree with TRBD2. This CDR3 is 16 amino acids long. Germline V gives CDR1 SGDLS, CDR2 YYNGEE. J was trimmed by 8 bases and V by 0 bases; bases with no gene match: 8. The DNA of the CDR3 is TGTGCCAGCAGCGTAGGAGAGCTAGCGGGAGTCTATGAGCAGTTCTTC. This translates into CASSVGELAGVYEQFF.

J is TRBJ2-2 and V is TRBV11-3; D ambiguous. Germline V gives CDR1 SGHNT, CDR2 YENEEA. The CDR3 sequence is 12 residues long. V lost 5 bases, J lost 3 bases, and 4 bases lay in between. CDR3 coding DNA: TGTGCCAGCAGCGACGACACCGGGGAGCTGTTTTTT. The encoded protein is CASSDDTGELFF.

The CDR3 DNA is TGTGCCAGTAACCTGTGGGCGGGAGACAATGAGCAGTTCTTC. The encoded protein is CASNLWAGDNEQFF. This rearrangement joins TRBV19 to TRBJ2-1; 7 bases line up with TRBD2. The CDR3 runs to 14 residues. Germline V gives CDR1 LNHDA, CDR2 SQIVND (reference sequence). V lost 7 bases, J lost 5 bases, and 8 bases stayed unmatched.

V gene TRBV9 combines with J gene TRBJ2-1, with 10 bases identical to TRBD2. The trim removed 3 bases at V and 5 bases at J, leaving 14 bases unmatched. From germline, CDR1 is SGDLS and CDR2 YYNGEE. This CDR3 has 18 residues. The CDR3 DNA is TGTGCCAGCAGCGCCGAACTAGCGGGATACCGAGGTGACAATGAGCAGTTCTTC. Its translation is CASSAELAGYRGDNEQFF.

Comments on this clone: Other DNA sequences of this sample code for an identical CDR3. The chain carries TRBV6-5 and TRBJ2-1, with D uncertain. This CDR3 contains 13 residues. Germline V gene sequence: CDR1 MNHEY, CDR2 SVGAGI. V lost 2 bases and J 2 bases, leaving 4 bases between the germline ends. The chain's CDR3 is CASSYRAYNEQFF. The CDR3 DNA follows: TGTGCCAGCAGTTACAGGGCCTACAATGAGCAGTTCTTC.

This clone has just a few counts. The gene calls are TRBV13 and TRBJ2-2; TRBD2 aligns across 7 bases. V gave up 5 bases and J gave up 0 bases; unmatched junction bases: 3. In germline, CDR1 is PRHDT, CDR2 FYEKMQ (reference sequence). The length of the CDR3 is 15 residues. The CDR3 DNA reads TGTGCCAGCAGCAGGGAGGGGTCGAACACCGGGGAGCTGTTTTTT. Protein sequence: CASSREGSNTGELFF.

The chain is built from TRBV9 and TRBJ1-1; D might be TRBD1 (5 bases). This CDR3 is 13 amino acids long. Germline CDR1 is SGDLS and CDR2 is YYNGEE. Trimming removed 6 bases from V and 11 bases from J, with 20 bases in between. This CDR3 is CASTQGRGKSAFF. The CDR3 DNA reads TGTGCCAGCACCCAAGGACGGGGGAAATCGGCTTTCTTT.